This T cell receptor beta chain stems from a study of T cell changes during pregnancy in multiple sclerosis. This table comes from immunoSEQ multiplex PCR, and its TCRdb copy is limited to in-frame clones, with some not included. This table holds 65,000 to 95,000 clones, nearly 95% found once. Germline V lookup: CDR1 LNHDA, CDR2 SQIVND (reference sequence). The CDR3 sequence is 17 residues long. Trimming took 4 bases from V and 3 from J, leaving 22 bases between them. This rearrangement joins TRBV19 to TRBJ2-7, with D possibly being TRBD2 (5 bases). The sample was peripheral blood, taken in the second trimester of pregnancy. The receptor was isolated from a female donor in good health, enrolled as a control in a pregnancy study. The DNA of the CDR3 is TGTGCCAGTAGTACCCGCCTCGTAGACCCCGAGGGCTACGAGCAGTACTTC. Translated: CASSTRLVDPEGYEQYF.